These 11 T cell receptor beta chains were all obtained from the same sample, sequenced in a study of shared clonotypes between healthy human individuals. Method: immunoSEQ multiplex PCR; TCRdb's copy keeps in-frame clones and lacks some. This table holds about 450,000 clones, approximately 79% found once. The material sequenced was PBMCs. These receptors came from a woman aged 40-49 years in good health. Some clones in this sample may be carry-over from other donors' samples.

Regarding this clone: A single base is all that separates this from a far larger clone, so a read error is likely. The chain uses TRBV6-5 and TRBJ2-2; 8 bases are shared with TRBD1. Germline values: CDR1 MNHEY, CDR2 SVGAGI. The CDR3 consists of 14 residues. Trimming cost V 7 bases and J 7 bases; bases outside gene matches: 8. This chain's CDR3 is CASTPDRANGELFF. The DNA for the CDR3 is TGTGCCAGCACCCCGGACAGGGCCAACGGGGAGCTGTTTTTT.

The chain combines TRBV2 with TRBJ2-7; D remains ambiguous. CDR1 and CDR2 from the germline V gene are SNHLY and FYNNEI. There are 14 residues in the CDR3. V was trimmed by 7 bases and J by 4 bases, leaving 17 bases between them. The CDR3 sequence is CASIFGQPKYEQYF. CDR3 sequence (DNA): TGTGCCAGCATCTTCGGGCAGCCCAAGTACGAGCAGTACTTC.

This clone was seen just once. The chain employs TRBV2 and TRBJ1-4, with a tentative D call TRBD1 (5 bases). The length of the CDR3 is 13 residues. Germline loops: CDR1 SNHLY, CDR2 FYNNEI. Trimming cost V 6 bases and J 8 bases, with 13 bases left between them. The CDR3 spells CASRRGIWEKLFF. The CDR3 nucleotides read TGTGCCAGCAGGAGGGGAATATGGGAAAAACTGTTTTTT.

This CDR3 reads CASSLLGNTGELFF. The CDR3 DNA reads TGTGCCAGCAGTTTATTGGGCAACACCGGGGAGCTGTTTTTT. The chain combines TRBV28 with TRBJ2-2; D is uncertain. The CDR3 has 14 residues. Germline V gene lookup returns CDR1 MDHEN and CDR2 SYDVKM. Trimming removed 1 base from V and 2 bases from J, with 5 bases in between.

The chain links TRBV7-9 to TRBJ2-5; tentatively, D is TRBD1 or TRBD2 (5 bases each). The CDR3 loop spans 13 amino acids. Germline V gene data show CDR1 as SEHNR and CDR2 as FQNEAQ (reference sequence). Deletions cut 5 bases from V and 5 bases from J, with 12 bases between. The CDR3 nucleotides are TGTGCCAGCAGCGTTGGGACGGGGGAGACCCAGTACTTC. This translates into CASSVGTGETQYF.

The chain is built from TRBV11-2 and TRBJ1-2; TRBD1 agrees at 9 bases. With 4 bases clipped from V and 1 base from J, the junction kept 7 bases outside the gene matches. Germline V CDR1 and CDR2: SGHAT, FQNNGV. This CDR3 spans 16 amino acids. The CDR3 region has the DNA TGTGCCAGCAGCTCGGGACAGGGTTTGGGTAACTATGGCTACACCTTC. As protein: CASSSGQGLGNYGYTF.

The V and J genes are TRBV30 and TRBJ1-3; no firm D call. The CDR3 extends over 12 amino acids. The V and J ends lost 4 bases and 7 bases respectively, with 11 bases between them. The germline gives CDR1 GTSNPN, CDR2 SVGIG (reference sequence). This CDR3 is CAWTAEWNTIYF. The CDR3 bases are TGTGCCTGGACGGCAGAGTGGAACACCATATATTTT.

The gene calls are TRBV4-3 and TRBJ2-3; 10 nucleotides line up with TRBD1. CDR1 LGHNA and CDR2 YSLEER come from the germline V gene. Trimming removed 0 bases from V and 6 bases from J; junction bases left unmatched: 9. This CDR3 has 17 residues. In DNA, the CDR3 is TGCGCCAGCAGCCAAGATGGAAGACAGGGGGCGGTGGATACGCAGTATTTT. Translating gives CASSQDGRQGAVDTQYF.

The V call is TRBV7-9, the J call TRBJ2-1; possibly TRBD1 for D (6 bases). Germline-derived CDR1 and CDR2 are SEHNR and FQNEAQ (reference sequence). Trimming stripped 4 bases from V and 0 bases from J, with 13 bases between. This CDR3 has 16 residues. CDR3 DNA sequence: TGTGCCAGCAGCTCAAACCGGGACAACTCCTACAATGAGCAGTTCTTC. Its protein product is CASSSNRDNSYNEQFF.

This sequence joins TRBV4-2 and TRBJ1-1; a possible D gene is TRBD1 (5 bases). CDR1 is LGHNA and CDR2 is YNFKEQ in the germline V gene. This CDR3 comprises 13 residues. V gave up 4 bases and J gave up 1 base, with 7 bases separating them. CDR3 amino acids: CASSRRGNTEAFF. CDR3 DNA: TGTGCCAGCAGCCGGAGGGGGAACACTGAAGCTTTCTTT.

This clone was found once. V usage is TRBV7-2 and J usage is TRBJ2-4; D not certain. The CDR3 has 16 amino acids. CDR1 SGHTA and CDR2 FQGNSA come from the germline V gene. The ends were cut back, 5 bases at V and 1 base at J, with 15 bases in the middle. The CDR3 coding sequence is TGTGCCAGCAGCCCGTCAAACCTCTTCGCCAAAAACATTCAGTACTTC. Translated: CASSPSNLFAKNIQYF.